The source of this T cell receptor beta chain is a study of Graves' ophthalmopathy and Graves' hyperthyroidism. Study-wide context: Hyperthyroidism qualified as stable when ophthalmopathy did not develop within 18 months of follow-up. Whole-study results and caveats: Thyroid clonotypes that were expanded above 0.001 frequency mostly also appeared in blood.

RNA transcripts yielded amplified TCR beta CDR3 regions. RT-PCR in the first round used HTBI primers; a second-round multiplex PCR followed. TCRdb reanalysed the multiplex PCR reads using MiXCR and keeps one entry per CDR3 protein. This sample yields 1 million to 1.3 million distinct CDR3 sequences, of which around a third are seen a single time; around 10% belongs to the top ten. CDR1 and CDR2 from the germline V gene are LGHNA and YNFKEQ. The CDR3 has 15 amino acids. Trimming removed 3 bases at V and 3 bases at J, with 14 bases between. Comments on this clonotype: What it binds is unknown.

The sequenced sample was peripheral blood or thyroid tissue (not recorded which). The chain has TRBV4-2 and TRBJ1-1; TRBD1 might be the D (5 bases). The receptor was derived from an adult man with Graves' hyperthyroidism. Here the CDR3 reads CASSQGVPSDTEAFF. CDR3 DNA: TGTGCCAGCAGCCAGGGGGTACCCTCTGACACTGAAGCTTTCTTT.